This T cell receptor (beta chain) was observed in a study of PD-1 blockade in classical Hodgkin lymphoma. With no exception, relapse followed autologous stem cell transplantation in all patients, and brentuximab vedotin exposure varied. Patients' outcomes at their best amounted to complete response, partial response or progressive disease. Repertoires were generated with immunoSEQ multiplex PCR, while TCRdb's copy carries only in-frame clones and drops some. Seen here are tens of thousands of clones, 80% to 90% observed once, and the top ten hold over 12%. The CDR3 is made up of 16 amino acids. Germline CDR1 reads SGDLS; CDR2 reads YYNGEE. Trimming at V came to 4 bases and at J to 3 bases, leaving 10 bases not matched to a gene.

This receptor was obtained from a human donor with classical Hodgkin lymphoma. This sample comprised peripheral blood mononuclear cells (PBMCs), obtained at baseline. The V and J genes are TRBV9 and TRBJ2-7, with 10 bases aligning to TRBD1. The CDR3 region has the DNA TGTGCCAGCAGCCTCCGGGGGACAGGGGCTTTCTACGAGCAGTACTTC. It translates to CASSLRGTGAFYEQYF. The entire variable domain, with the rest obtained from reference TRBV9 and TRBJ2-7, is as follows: DSGVTQTPKHLITATGQRVTLRCSPRSGDLSVYWYQQSLDQGLQFLIQYYNGEERAKGNILERFSAQQFPDLHSELNLSSLELGDSALYFCASSLRGTGAFYEQYFGPGTRLTVT.